The present TCR beta chain was sequenced within a study of blood T cell repertoires in COVID-19. Across the whole study: Sources were T cells, B-cell-depleted T cells, or PBMCs; the material itself was cDNA or gDNA.

Authors' methods: Reference gene primer amplification gave nucleated cell count estimates. Measured with immunoSEQ multiplex PCR; TCRdb has only the in-frame clones, and not every one. V, J and clone size are taken as reported in that table, and D and trimming were inferred from the DNA itself. The table includes under 80,000 clones, around 80% detected once. Germline V gives CDR1 SGHVS, CDR2 FQNEAQ. CDR3 size: 15 residues. V gave up 6 bases and J gave up 2 bases, with 15 bases separating them. This TCR came from a human donor in a cohort sampled during active COVID-19. The V call is TRBV7-8, the J call TRBJ2-3, with a weak D call TRBD1 (5 bases). Sequencing used peripheral blood. The DNA for the CDR3 is TGTGCCAGCAGTTTCAGGGTTCGGCACACAGATACGCAGTATTTT. Its protein is CASSFRVRHTDTQYF.